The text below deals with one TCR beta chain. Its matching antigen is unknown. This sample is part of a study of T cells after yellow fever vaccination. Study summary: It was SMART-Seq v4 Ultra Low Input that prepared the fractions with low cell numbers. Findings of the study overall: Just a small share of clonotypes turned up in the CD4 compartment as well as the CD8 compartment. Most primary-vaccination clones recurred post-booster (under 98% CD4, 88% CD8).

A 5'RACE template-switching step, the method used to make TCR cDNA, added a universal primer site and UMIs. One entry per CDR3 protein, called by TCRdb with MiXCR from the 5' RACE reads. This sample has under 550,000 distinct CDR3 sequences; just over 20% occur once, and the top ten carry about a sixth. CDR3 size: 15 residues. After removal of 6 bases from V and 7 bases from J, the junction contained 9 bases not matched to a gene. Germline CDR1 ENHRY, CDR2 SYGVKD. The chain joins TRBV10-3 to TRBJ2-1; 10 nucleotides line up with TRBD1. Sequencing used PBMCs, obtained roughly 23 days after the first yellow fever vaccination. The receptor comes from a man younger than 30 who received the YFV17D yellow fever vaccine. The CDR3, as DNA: TGTGCCATCAGGTTCCGGGACAGGGGCTGGAATGAGCAGTTCTTC. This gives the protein CAIRFRDRGWNEQFF.